This is a list of T cell receptor beta chains from one sample in a study of beta chain features in type 1 diabetes. Profiling relied on immunoSEQ multiplex PCR, and the TCRdb table lists in-frame clones only, not all of them. The data contain 140,000 to 150,000 clones, around 50% of them singletons. Sequenced sample: Tregs from blood. These receptor sequences come from a young man in good health. CDR3s include the opening cysteine and the closing phenylalanine or tryptophan. A D gene is named only where the DNA matches it firmly. A clone size is listed for some rows: how often the clone was seen (once, few, many), or a class if it is expanded.

cdr3_nt,cdr3_aa,v_call,j_call,clone_size,d_call
TGCGCCAGCCGCGGTGAGTTCTGGTTCCTGTGGGGCTACACCTTC,CASRGEFWFLWGYTF,TRBV23-1,TRBJ1-2,.,.
TGTGCCATCAGTGAGGGACTAGCGTATGAGACCCAGTACTTC,CAISEGLAYETQYF,TRBV10-3,TRBJ2-5,.,TRBD2
TGTGCCAGCAGCATGACTAGCGGGGTCTACAATGAGCAGTTCTTC,CASSMTSGVYNEQFF,TRBV7-3,TRBJ2-1,.,TRBD2
TGTGCCAGCAGTTTACGGGGCAGGGGGACTCTATACGAGCAGTACTTC,CASSLRGRGTLYEQYF,TRBV28,TRBJ2-7,few,.
TGTGCCAGCATGATGGCTAGCGGCTACAATGAGCAGTTCTTC,CASMMASGYNEQFF,TRBV7-2,TRBJ2-1,.,TRBD2
TGCGCCAGCAGCTTGGCCCCGGGACAGGGAACTGAAGCTTTCTTT,CASSLAPGQGTEAFF,TRBV5-1,TRBJ1-1,few,TRBD1
TGTGCCAGTGTCCGGGGGGATCTATCCTACAATGAGCAGTTCTTC,CASVRGDLSYNEQFF,TRBV19,TRBJ2-1,.,TRBD2
TGCGCCAGCAGCTTGGATAGGGGGTTCCTCACCGGGGAGCTGTTTTTT,CASSLDRGFLTGELFF,TRBV5-1,TRBJ2-2,.,.
TGTGCCAGCAGTGGAGGAGGCGGACCCGGATATGGCTACACCTTC,CASSGGGGPGYGYTF,TRBV6-6,TRBJ1-2,.,.
TGTGCCAGCAGTTTAACTGACAGATTGAACACTGAGGCTTTCTTT,CASSLTDRLNTEAFF,TRBV28,TRBJ1-1,.,.
TGTGCCAGCAGTTACATCGGCGGGATCCCTAATGAGCAGTTCTTC,CASSYIGGIPNEQFF,TRBV6-6,TRBJ2-1,few,.
TGTGCCAGCAGCGCCCCGGGGGGGACTAATGAAAAACTGTTTTTT,CASSAPGGTNEKLFF,TRBV6-1,TRBJ1-4,few,.
TGTGCCAGCAGCCGGACGGGGGATCAGCCCCAGCATTTT,CASSRTGDQPQHF,TRBV21-1,TRBJ1-5,.,.
TGTGCCAGCAGTTGGGGGGGGACAGGGAGGTATGGCTACACCTTC,CASSWGGTGRYGYTF,TRBV27,TRBJ1-2,few,TRBD1
TGCAGCGTTTCAACGCGGCCCCCGGAGGGTGCTTTCTTT,CSVSTRPPEGAFF,TRBV29-1,TRBJ1-1,.,.
TGTGCCAGCAGTGCCGGACAGGGGGTGGCTGGGGCCAACGTCCTGACTTTC,CASSAGQGVAGANVLTF,TRBV25-1,TRBJ2-6,few,TRBD1
TGTGCCAGCAGCTTAGCGTCGTGGCAGGGGGAGCTGTTTTTT,CASSLASWQGELFF,TRBV7-9,TRBJ2-2,few,.
TGTGCCAGCCCAACAGGGATCACGTTTGGCTACACCTTC,CASPTGITFGYTF,TRBV2,TRBJ1-2,few,.
TGTGCCATCAGTGATGGGGGCCGATGGATGTACGAGCAGTACTTC,CAISDGGRWMYEQYF,TRBV10-3,TRBJ2-7,.,.
TGTGCCAGCAGCACGGGAGGGGGACAGGGATTTAATGAAAAACTGTTTTTT,CASSTGGGQGFNEKLFF,TRBV7-2,TRBJ1-4,few,TRBD1
TGTGCCAGTAGTATGGTGGGGGGAGTGGGGGAAAATGAGCAGTTCTTC,CASSMVGGVGENEQFF,TRBV19,TRBJ2-1,.,.
TGCGCCAGCAGCCAAGATTGGGACAGGGGGCGAAACAATGAGCAGTTCTTC,CASSQDWDRGRNNEQFF,TRBV4-3,TRBJ2-1,.,TRBD1
TGTGCCAGCAGCCGGACTGGTGGCTCCTACGAGCAGTACTTC,CASSRTGGSYEQYF,TRBV5-5,TRBJ2-7,.,.
TGTGCCAGCAGTGCGGGGGGGTTTGGACTATGGGGACAGTTCTTC,CASSAGGFGLWGQFF,TRBV2,TRBJ2-1,.,TRBD2
TGTGCCAGCAGCTTAGAATACAGGGGGAGGCAGCCCCAGCATTTT,CASSLEYRGRQPQHF,TRBV7-2,TRBJ1-5,.,TRBD1
TGTGCCAGCAGCCAAGTTCGGGGGGGGGTCCGGGAGCTGTTTTTT,CASSQVRGGVRELFF,TRBV4-2,TRBJ2-2,.,TRBD2
TGCGCCAGCAGCCTTCTCTACGTCGGGTCTTACGAGCAGTACTTC,CASSLLYVGSYEQYF,TRBV4-3,TRBJ2-7,few,.
TGCAGCGTGAAGGACAGGTTGAACACCGGGGAGCTGTTTTTT,CSVKDRLNTGELFF,TRBV29-1,TRBJ2-2,.,TRBD1
TGTGCCAGCAGTTCACAGGGGCTCTACGAGCAGTACTTC,CASSSQGLYEQYF,TRBV27,TRBJ2-7,.,TRBD1
TGTGCCAGCAGTGACCCACTGACAATCTACCTTTACGAGCAGTACTTC,CASSDPLTIYLYEQYF,TRBV6-4,TRBJ2-7,.,.
TGTGCCAGCATACTACGTCCGGGACAGGGGTTCTACACCTTC,CASILRPGQGFYTF,TRBV5-4,TRBJ1-2,.,TRBD1
TGTGCCAGCAGCTTCAGGGGGCGCAACACTGAAGCTTTCTTT,CASSFRGRNTEAFF,TRBV5-8,TRBJ1-1,.,TRBD1
TGTGCCAGCAGCTTGGGGGCGCGGGACACCGGGGAGCTGTTTTTT,CASSLGARDTGELFF,TRBV5-4,TRBJ2-2,.,.
TGTGCCAGCAAGCGGGGGAGAGTCACTGAAGCTTTCTTT,CASKRGRVTEAFF,TRBV7-2,TRBJ1-1,.,.
TGTGCCAGCAGCTTACTAGCGGGGGCATACTCCTACAATGAGCAGTTCTTC,CASSLLAGAYSYNEQFF,TRBV11-1,TRBJ2-1,.,TRBD2
TGTGCCAGCAGCCAAGAGCCTCGGGGTCGGCTAGCGGGACGGGGCTCCTACGAGCAGTACTTC,CASSQEPRGRLAGRGSYEQYF,TRBV4-2,TRBJ2-7,.,TRBD2
TGTGCCAGCAGCGTTCGGGACACCAGCTCCTACGAGCAGTACTTC,CASSVRDTSSYEQYF,TRBV9,TRBJ2-7,.,.
TGTGCCAGCAGTCTCCCAGGACAGGATGAAGCTTTCTTT,CASSLPGQDEAFF,TRBV28,TRBJ1-1,.,TRBD1
TGTGCCAGCTGGACACGATACTCTGGGGCCAACGTCCTGACTTTC,CASWTRYSGANVLTF,TRBV2,TRBJ2-6,.,.
TGTGCCAGCAGCCAGACAGCACAGGGGGCCATGGTTGGTGGCTACACCTTC,CASSQTAQGAMVGGYTF,TRBV4-2,TRBJ1-2,.,TRBD1
TGTGCCAGCAGTTTATTAACGGGACAGGGGGCTTCCTACGAGCAGTACTTC,CASSLLTGQGASYEQYF,TRBV27,TRBJ2-7,few,TRBD1